The rows below give T cell receptor beta chains drawn from one sample of a study of molecular identifiers for immune sequencing clone quantification. TCRdb analysed the PCR reads with MiXCR anew, one entry per CDR3 protein. Of roughly 320,000 distinct CDR3 sequences in the sample, about a fifth were seen once. Material: naive CD8+ T cells from blood, with Jurkat cell RNA spiked in. The receptors here all came from a human donor in good health. Some libraries in this study had Jurkat cell RNA spiked in. Both conserved end residues are part of each CDR3. A D gene is named only where the DNA matches it firmly. Clone size, where shown, is once, few, many, or a class for clones that have expanded.

j_call,v_call,cdr3_length,d_call,clone_size,cdr3_nt,cdr3_aa
TRBJ2-5,TRBV27,14,.,.,TGTGCCAGCAGCCCCCGGCCGTACCAAGAGACCCAGTACTTC,CASSPRPYQETQYF
TRBJ2-4,TRBV6-2/TRBV6-3,17,.,many,TGTGCCAGCAGTTATCCCGACAGGAGCCTAGCCAAAAACATTCAGTACTTC,CASSYPDRSLAKNIQYF
TRBJ2-7,TRBV19,13,.,once,TGTGCCAGTAGTATTTATGGGTGGAGCGAGCAGTGCTTC,CASSIYGWSEQCF
TRBJ2-1,TRBV6-2/TRBV6-3,14,TRBD2,.,TGTGCCAGCAGCGCGGGGGGCCACTACAATGAGCAGTTCTTC,CASSAGGHYNEQFF
TRBJ2-2,TRBV20-1,12,TRBD2,.,TGCAGTGCACGGGGGGAGGCCGGGGAGCTGTTTTTT,CSARGEAGELFF
TRBJ2-3,TRBV30,17,.,.,TGTGCCTGGAGTTTTCCCTCGATTAGCGCTAGCACAGATACGCAGTATTTT,CAWSFPSISASTDTQYF
TRBJ2-3,TRBV28,12,.,many,TGTGCCAGCAGTCTGTACACAGATACGCAGTATTTT,CASSLYTDTQYF
TRBJ2-7,TRBV13,16,TRBD1,few,TGTGCCAGCAGCTTAGGCCTTACAGGGGGTTTTTACGAGCAGTACTTC,CASSLGLTGGFYEQYF
TRBJ1-5,TRBV7-6,16,.,many,TGTGCCAGCAGCCTAGAGACAGGTGCTGGCAATCAGCCCCAGCATTTT,CASSLETGAGNQPQHF
TRBJ2-5,TRBV30,15,.,many,TGTGCCTGGAGTGTAAGTGGACGGTCTGAAGAGACCCAGTACTTC,CAWSVSGRSEETQYF
TRBJ2-6,TRBV27,18,.,many,TGTGCCAGCAGTCCACACAAGGCCGGGGGCTCTGGGGCCAACGTCCTGACTTTC,CASSPHKAGGSGANVLTF
TRBJ2-3,TRBV7-9,13,.,many,TGTGCCAGCAGCGATCCCAGCACAGATACGCAGTATTTT,CASSDPSTDTQYF
TRBJ2-7,TRBV6-2/TRBV6-3,11,.,.,TGTGCCAGCAGTTACAACTACAAGCAGTACTTC,CASSYNYKQYF
TRBJ1-5,TRBV6-2/TRBV6-3,15,.,many,TGTGCCAGTTGGCCCTCGAATCTGAGCCTTCAGCCCCAGCATTTT,CASWPSNLSLQPQHF
TRBJ2-5,TRBV3-1,13,.,many,TGTGCCAGCAGCCAGGCGGTAGAAGAGACCCAGTACTTC,CASSQAVEETQYF
TRBJ2-1,TRBV5-5,16,.,.,TGTGCCAGCAGCGCTGCGACGTCCTGGATTAACAATGAGCAGTTCTTC,CASSAATSWINNEQFF